The clone carrying this T cell receptor beta chain was counted between two and nine times. This sample was taken from a study of T cells in localized non-small cell lung cancer. The V end lost 6 bases, the J end lost 6 bases, and 18 bases lay between the germline ends. Germline CDR1 and CDR2: MNHGY and SAAAGT. The CDR3 length is 14 residues. Using immunoSEQ multiplex PCR, the repertoire was profiled, and TCRdb retains in-frame clones only, with some absent. Counted here are about 5,400 clones, roughly a third occurring once; the ten biggest clones make up under 8.5%. The V gene is TRBV6-8, the J gene TRBJ2-7, with D possibly TRBD2 on 6 matching bases. Material: lung tumor tissue, obtained before any cancer treatment. The TCR originated in a male donor aged 60 or over with stage I squamous cell lung carcinoma. CDR3 region: CASSPGGVLIEQYF. DNA of the CDR3: TGTGCCAGCAGCCCCGGAGGGGTTCTTATCGAGCAGTACTTC.